This T cell receptor (beta chain) was sequenced for a study of T cells in Graves' hyperthyroidism and ophthalmopathy. Amplified regions were TCR beta CDR3 sequences from RNA transcripts. During a first-round RT-PCR of the TCR CDR3, the HTBI primer set was used. TCRdb itself ran the multiplex PCR reads through MiXCR, one entry per CDR3 protein. The data contain 200,000 to 250,000 distinct CDR3 sequences, less than 20% of them singletons. This clonotype was counted at least ten times. Ophthalmopathy patients had Clinical Activity Score at least 3, NOSPECS grade at least 4, duration under 3 months. Germline V gives CDR1 KGHDR, CDR2 SFDVKD. V dropped 3 bases and J dropped 2 bases, with 15 bases sitting between them. This CDR3 spans 17 amino acids.

The chain has TRBV24-1 and TRBJ2-2; D not certain. The sequenced sample was blood. This receptor was identified in a woman aged 18-35 years with Graves' ophthalmopathy. The CDR3 DNA reads TGTGCCACCAGTGATGAACCGACCGAACCCAACACCGGGGAGCTGTTTTTT. This translates into CATSDEPTEPNTGELFF.